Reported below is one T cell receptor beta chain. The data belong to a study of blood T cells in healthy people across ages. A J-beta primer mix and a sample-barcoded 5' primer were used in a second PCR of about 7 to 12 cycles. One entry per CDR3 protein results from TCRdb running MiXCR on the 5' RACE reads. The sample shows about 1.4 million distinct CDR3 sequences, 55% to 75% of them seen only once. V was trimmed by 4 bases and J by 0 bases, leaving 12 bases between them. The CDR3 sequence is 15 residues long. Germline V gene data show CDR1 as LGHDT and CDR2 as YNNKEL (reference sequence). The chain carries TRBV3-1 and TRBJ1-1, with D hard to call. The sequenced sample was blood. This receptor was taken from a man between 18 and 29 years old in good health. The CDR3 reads CASSPPDGVNTEAFF. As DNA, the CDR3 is TGTGCCAGCAGCCCCCCGGACGGGGTGAACACTGAAGCTTTCTTT.